Many counts were recorded for the clone carrying this T cell receptor (beta chain). The antigen remains unidentified. Other DNA sequences from this sample encode an identical CDR3 as well. This sample is drawn from a study of T cell responses to AZD1222 COVID-19 vaccine. On the study more broadly: Second-dose groups at about 4 or about 12 weeks were pooled. Whole-study findings and limits: Clonal diversity may have been underestimated in mostly white British donors. Regions left unmutated in variants are reportedly the target of nearly half of spike-specific TCRs. Baseline serostatus was positive in only 5 to 7 AZD1222 recipients.

This table comes from immunoSEQ multiplex PCR, and its TCRdb copy is limited to in-frame clones, with some not included. The data contain 90,000 to 150,000 clones, roughly 89% of them seen just once; the ten biggest clones take up roughly 8.9%. Sequencing was performed on peripheral blood, taken on day 0 of AZD1222 vaccination. This sequence originates from an adult in good health.

The CDR3 here is CSARVNYGYTF. The CDR3 coding sequence is TGCAGTGCTAGAGTTAACTATGGCTACACCTTC. This rearrangement joins TRBV20-1 to TRBJ1-2; no firm D call. Germline V gene data show CDR1 as DFQATT and CDR2 as SNEGSKA (reference sequence). This CDR3 is built from 11 residues. Trimming left V 1 base short and J 1 base short, with 1 base between.